This section outlines one T cell receptor (beta chain) sequence together with its context. These data belong to a study of blood T cell repertoires in COVID-19. Germline V gene lookup returns CDR1 SNHLY and CDR2 FYNNEI. The CDR3 consists of 15 residues. V was clipped by 3 bases and J by 0 bases, with 9 bases between them. The repertoire was sequenced with immunoSEQ multiplex PCR; TCRdb's copy has only in-frame clones and lacks some. The sample consists of about 36,000 clones, 85% of them appearing once. The sequencing sample was made of peripheral blood. The source of this sequence is a man in his fifties with active COVID-19. The rearrangement links TRBV2 to TRBJ2-1, with D hard to call. CDR3 nucleotide sequence: TGTGCCAGCAGTGATTCTGGCGGCTCCTACAATGAGCAGTTCTTC. Residues: CASSDSGGSYNEQFF.